This TCR beta chain derives from a study of OX40 agonist ivuxolimab in advanced cancers. Broader study findings: Expanded clones belonging to CD8+ T cells outnumbered, on average, those of CD4+.

The method was immunoSEQ multiplex PCR; TCRdb's version includes in-frame clones alone and lacks a portion of them. In the table there are fewer than 85,000 clones, around 81% of which are singletons. Looked up from germline, CDR1 is LNHDA and CDR2 is SQIVND (reference sequence). This CDR3 is 13 amino acids long. V was shortened by 3 bases and J by 3 bases, with 8 bases between the two germline ends. Concerning this clone itself: What it binds is unknown. Other DNA sequences in this specimen translate into the identical CDR3.

The TCR comes from an adult with an advanced solid tumor such as melanoma, head and neck, liver or kidney cancer. The chain recombines TRBV19 with TRBJ1-1; maybe TRBD1 (5 bases). Sequenced material: CD4+ or CD8+ T cells sorted from blood, taken in a trial of the OX40 agonist ivuxolimab. The CDR3 region has the DNA TGTGCCAGTAGTATCCAGGGTTACACTGAAGCTTTCTTT. Protein product: CASSIQGYTEAFF.